This T cell receptor (beta chain) was captured in a study of T cells in Graves' hyperthyroidism and ophthalmopathy. Study details: At the time of initial diagnosis and before any treatment, peripheral blood was collected.

This clonotype was detected many times. Its specificity is not known. Study-level findings and limits: Blood also carried most thyroid clonotypes expanded above 0.001.

The source material, RNA transcripts, was used to amplify TCR beta CDR3 regions. Researchers ran a first-round RT-PCR on the TCR CDR3 using the HTBI primer set. TCRdb recomputed calls from the multiplex PCR reads with MiXCR, one row per CDR3 protein. The table lists 600,000 to 900,000 distinct CDR3 sequences, approximately 16% of them singletons. What was sequenced was blood. This clonotype was obtained from a man aged 18 to 35 with Graves' hyperthyroidism.

Here the CDR3 DNA reads TGTGCCAGCATGAGACGGATGAACACTGAAGCTTTCTTT. Its protein is CASMRRMNTEAFF. V gene TRBV28 combines with J gene TRBJ1-1; D gene unclear. CDR3 length: 13 residues. Looked up from germline, CDR1 is MDHEN and CDR2 is SYDVKM. V was trimmed by 7 bases and J by 0 bases, leaving 9 bases between them.